Shown below are 17 T cell receptor beta chains from a single sample sequenced in a study of response to subunit inactivated influenza vaccine. MiXCR was run by TCRdb on the RT-PCR reads, yielding one entry per CDR3 protein. The sample yields fewer than 250,000 distinct CDR3 sequences, about an eighth seen once. This specimen was CD8+ T cells sorted from PBMCs, taken 5 days after vaccination. Receptor source: a man aged 45 to 65 who received an inactivated influenza vaccine.

The rearrangement joins TRBV10-3 to TRBJ2-7, with D perhaps TRBD2 (5 bases). CDR1 and CDR2 from the germline V gene are ENHRY and SYGVKD. This CDR3 contains 12 residues. V was pared by 2 bases and J by 3 bases, with 5 bases between. The DNA of the CDR3 is TGTGCCATCAGTGAGGGAGGCTACGAGCAGTACTTC. Translation gives CAISEGGYEQYF.

The V call is TRBV7-9, the J call TRBJ1-1, with TRBD1 matching 7 bases. V trimming: 3 bases; J trimming: 7 bases; junction bases outside the gene matches: 2. The CDR3 is 12 amino acids. Germline CDR1 SEHNR, CDR2 FQNEAQ (reference sequence). As DNA, the CDR3 is TGTGCCAGCAGCTTTGACAGGGTTGAAGCTTTCTTT. Its translation: CASSFDRVEAFF.

This clonotype was detected only a few times. The chain links TRBV5-1 to TRBJ1-1; tentatively, D is TRBD1 (5 bases). The CDR3 is 14 amino acids. Germline loops: CDR1 SGHRS, CDR2 YFSETQ. V lost 0 bases and J lost 3, with 9 bases in between. The CDR3 nucleotides are TGCGCCAGCAGCTTGGTTGGGGGATACACTGAAGCTTTCTTT. Amino acid sequence: CASSLVGGYTEAFF.

This sequence joins TRBV20-1 and TRBJ2-3; D call uncertain. Germline-derived CDR1 and CDR2 are DFQATT and SNEGSKA (reference sequence). The V end lost 1 base, the J end lost 2 bases, and 4 bases lay between the germline ends. The CDR3 sequence is 12 residues long. CDR3 loop: CSARGITDTQYF. CDR3 DNA: TGCAGTGCTAGAGGGATCACAGATACGCAGTATTTT.

V and J are TRBV6-5 and TRBJ2-5; possibly TRBD2 for D (5 bases). The CDR3 totals 15 residues. V lost 4 bases and J lost 1, with 13 bases in between. CDR1 and CDR2 (germline): MNHEY, SVGAGI. DNA of the CDR3: TGTGCCAGCAGTTGGGGAGTAAAAGGCCAAGAGACCCAGTACTTC. Encoded protein: CASSWGVKGQETQYF.

V usage is TRBV5-6 and J usage is TRBJ1-1; the D is unclear. The germline gives CDR1 SGHDT, CDR2 YYEEEE. Deletions cut 7 bases from V and 2 bases from J, with 9 bases between. The CDR3 contains 12 residues. DNA for the CDR3: TGTGCCAGCGGATCGTTAAACACTGAAGCTTTCTTT. Protein sequence: CASGSLNTEAFF. The full variable domain, with the rest looked up from reference TRBV5-6 and TRBJ1-1, is DAGVTQSPTHLIKTRGQQVTLRCSPKSGHDTVSWYQQALGQGPQFIFQYYEEEERQRGNFPDRFSGHQFPNYSSELNVNALLLGDSALYLCASGSLNTEAFFGQGTRLTVV.

Only one count was recorded for this clonotype. This chain uses TRBV27 with TRBJ2-1; TRBD2 agrees at 10 bases. Germline values: CDR1 MNHEY, CDR2 SMNVEV (reference sequence). The CDR3 sequence is 17 residues long. V was clipped by 2 bases and J by 7 bases; unmatched bases: 11. CDR3 nucleotides: TGTGCCAGCAGTTTAATATTGGCTAGCGGGGGAAAGAATGAGCAGTTCTTC. It yields the protein CASSLILASGGKNEQFF.

Note on this clonotype: The CDR3 ends on some other residue instead of the conserved phenylalanine or tryptophan, so this is likely a read error. The gene calls are TRBV5-6 and TRBJ2-7; the D is unclear. Germline loops: CDR1 SGHDT, CDR2 YYEEEE. CDR3 length: 14 residues. The V and J ends lost 4 bases and 1 base respectively, with 12 bases between them. The CDR3 reads CASSIGRYSYEQYS. CDR3 bases: TGTGCCAGCAGCATAGGACGGTATTCCTACGAGCAGTACTCC.

A few counts support this clonotype. The rearrangement links TRBV4-1 to TRBJ2-5, with 8 bases aligning to TRBD2. The V and J ends lost 0 bases and 2 bases, in that order; junction bases with no gene match: 8. The CDR3 is 17 amino acids. The germline V gene encodes CDR1 MGHRA and CDR2 YSYEKL. CDR3 in amino acids: CASSQDPPAGVQETQYF. DNA for the CDR3: TGCGCCAGCAGCCAAGATCCCCCAGCGGGGGTTCAAGAGACCCAGTACTTC.

The table lists this clonotype with a few counts. The chain combines TRBV12-3 or TRBV12-4 with TRBJ2-1, with D possibly TRBD2 on 5 matching bases. The CDR3 has 15 residues. The V gene lost 7 bases and the J gene lost 5 bases, with 18 bases spanning the gap. The CDR3 DNA reads as TGTGCCAGCACCCCTGGGAGCGGTATCCACAATGAGCAGTTCTTC. Translation: CASTPGSGIHNEQFF.

The chain joins TRBV13 to TRBJ2-5, with D perhaps matching TRBD2 (6 bases). Germline CDR1 reads PRHDT; CDR2 reads FYEKMQ (reference sequence). The CDR3 consists of 14 residues. The V gene lost 3 bases and the J gene lost 5 bases, with 13 bases spanning the gap. This CDR3 reads CASSLKRVGETQYF. Written as DNA, the CDR3 is TGTGCCAGCAGCTTGAAGCGGGTCGGGGAGACCCAGTACTTC.

The J gene is TRBJ2-5, the V gene TRBV20-1; D perhaps matches TRBD1 (7 bases). The V gene's germline CDR1 is DFQATT and CDR2 SNEGSKA (reference sequence). V was shortened by 5 bases and J by 1 base, with 14 bases between the two germline ends. The CDR3 totals 14 residues. The CDR3 nucleotides are TGCAGTGCTCCTCGACAGGGACTCCAAGAGACCCAGTACTTC. Translating gives CSAPRQGLQETQYF.

This clonotype appeared a few times. The chain carries TRBV5-5 and TRBJ1-5; no clear D. The CDR3 extends over 15 amino acids. Trimming removed 3 bases from V and 7 bases from J, with 17 bases in between. Germline V gives CDR1 SGHKS, CDR2 YYEKEE (reference sequence). The CDR3, as DNA: TGTGCCAGCAGCTCGCGTTCTTATGACTTGCAGCCCCAGCATTTT. This gives the protein CASSSRSYDLQPQHF.

This clonotype was found many times. The gene calls are TRBV6-2 or TRBV6-3 and TRBJ2-3, with D possibly called TRBD1 or TRBD2 (5 bases each). The germline V gene has CDR1 MNHEY and CDR2 SVGEGT. Trimming removed 4 bases from V and 4 bases from J, with 15 bases in between. The CDR3 covers 15 residues. CDR3 DNA sequence: TGTGCCAGCAGTTTCCCCCGGGACCGCTCAGATACGCAGTATTTT. Translation: CASSFPRDRSDTQYF.

This clonotype was counted only a few times. CDR3 in amino acids: CASSLEGGVIYGYTF. CDR3 DNA: TGTGCCAGCAGCTTGGAAGGAGGGGTCATCTATGGCTACACCTTC. The V call is TRBV5-5, the J call TRBJ1-2; a possible D gene is TRBD1 (5 bases). V dropped 0 bases and J dropped 4 bases, with 13 bases sitting between them. Germline CDR1 SGHKS, CDR2 YYEKEE (reference sequence). The CDR3 length is 15 residues.

There are a few counts of this clonotype. The chain joins TRBV4-3 to TRBJ1-6; D uncertain. Germline V gives CDR1 LGHNA, CDR2 YSLEER. V was shortened by 0 bases and J by 5 bases, with 8 bases between the two germline ends. CDR3 length: 15 residues. CDR3 region: CASSQEYTDNSPLHF. CDR3 sequence (DNA): TGCGCCAGCAGCCAAGAGTACACCGATAATTCACCCCTCCACTTT.

This sequence joins TRBV27 and TRBJ2-6, with 9 positions matching TRBD1. Germline V lookup: CDR1 MNHEY, CDR2 SMNVEV (reference sequence). The CDR3 runs 17 residues. J lost 4 bases, V lost 6 bases, and 10 bases had no gene match. CDR3 loop: CASSHTGGAGGANVLTF. CDR3 bases: TGTGCCAGCAGCCACACAGGGGGCGCAGGAGGGGCCAACGTCCTGACTTTC.